Presented here are 15 T cell receptor beta chains from one specimen sequenced in a study of a mutant IDH1 vaccine in newly diagnosed glioma. For these TCRs, the target antigens are not known. The method was immunoSEQ multiplex PCR; TCRdb's version includes in-frame clones alone and lacks a portion of them. The sample yields about 56,000 clones, around four fifths seen once. Time point meaning: week 47, end of study. What each vaccine dose contained was 300 ug of mutant IDH1 20-mer peptide, accompanied by topical imiquimod. Sample: PBMCs, taken from a glioma patient whose treatment included an IDH1 peptide vaccine. The receptors here all came from a woman in her 50s with glioma.

The J gene is TRBJ1-5, the V gene TRBV6-5; D gene ambiguous. Trimming shortened V by 0 bases and J by 0 bases, and 3 bases separated the two germline ends. Looked up from germline, CDR1 is MNHEY and CDR2 is SVGAGI. The CDR3 is made up of 14 amino acids. CDR3 nucleotide sequence: TGTGCCAGCAGTTACTCGGGTAGCAATCAGCCCCAGCATTTT. Translation: CASSYSGSNQPQHF.

This chain links TRBV6-6 with TRBJ2-2; possibly TRBD1 for D (6 bases). This CDR3 is built from 15 residues. The ends were cut back, 4 bases at V and 3 bases at J, with 12 bases in the middle. Looked up from germline, CDR1 is MNHNY and CDR2 is SVGAGI (reference sequence). CDR3 nucleotide sequence: TGTGCCAGCAGTTCGACAGGCGGTGACACCGGGGAGCTGTTTTTT. Amino acids: CASSSTGGDTGELFF.

The chain combines TRBV4-1 with TRBJ1-2; perhaps TRBD1 as D (5 bases). The germline gives CDR1 MGHRA, CDR2 YSYEKL. The length of the CDR3 is 15 residues. V was pared by 6 bases and J by 2 bases, with 16 bases between. CDR3 coding DNA: TGCGCCAGCAGTGCCGGGGGAGGAGTAAACTATGGCTACACCTTC. Translation: CASSAGGGVNYGYTF.

The CDR3 loop reads CASSQAHPGGDYTF. The CDR3 nucleotides read TGCGCCAGCAGCCAAGCGCATCCAGGGGGAGACTACACCTTC. The chain carries TRBV4-1 and TRBJ1-2, with 7 nucleotides matching TRBD1. This CDR3 spans 14 amino acids. The V and J ends lost 1 base and 10 bases, in that order; junction bases with no gene match: 9. The germline gives CDR1 MGHRA, CDR2 YSYEKL.

This sequence joins TRBV9 and TRBJ2-2; D perhaps matches TRBD1 (5 bases). V was pared by 2 bases and J by 7 bases, with 9 bases between. Germline V CDR1 and CDR2: SGDLS, YYNGEE. The CDR3 has 13 amino acids. The CDR3 nucleotides read TGTGCCAGCAGCGTCCAGGGCCACGGGGAGCTGTTTTTT. Amino acids: CASSVQGHGELFF. Variable domain in full (rest from reference TRBV9 and TRBJ2-2): DSGVTQTPKHLITATGQRVTLRCSPRSGDLSVYWYQQSLDQGLQFLIQYYNGEERAKGNILERFSAQQFPDLHSELNLSSLELGDSALYFCASSVQGHGELFFGEGSRLTVL.

The chain has TRBV19 and TRBJ1-2; D call uncertain. The CDR3 totals 15 residues. Germline assignment: CDR1 LNHDA and CDR2 SQIVND (reference sequence). Deletions cut 0 bases from V and 8 bases from J, with 16 bases between. The CDR3 bases are TGTGCCAGTAGTATAGATCTCCGGCTCCACCGAGGCTACACCTTC. This translates into CASSIDLRLHRGYTF.

This clone was seen a single time. The chain is built from TRBV19 and TRBJ1-2; no reliable D call. This CDR3 spans 14 amino acids. The V gene's germline CDR1 is LNHDA and CDR2 SQIVND (reference sequence). V was clipped by 3 bases and J by 4 bases, with 12 bases between them. CDR3 sequence: CASSITTALYGYTF. Here the CDR3 DNA reads TGTGCCAGTAGTATCACGACCGCGCTCTATGGCTACACCTTC.

This rearrangement joins TRBV5-1 to TRBJ1-1, with 10 bases that match TRBD1. Unmatched junction bases numbered 6, after V lost 0 bases and J lost 10 bases. CDR1 and CDR2 (germline): SGHRS, YFSETQ. This CDR3 has 14 amino acids. The CDR3 nucleotides read TGCGCCAGCAGCTTGGCCTGGACAGGGGGATTAGCTTTCTTT. Its protein product is CASSLAWTGGLAFF.

This rearrangement joins TRBV6-5 to TRBJ1-5; D unresolved. V was cut by 6 bases and J by 1 base, with 4 bases left in between. The V gene's germline CDR1 is MNHEY and CDR2 SVGAGI. CDR3 length equals 12 residues. CDR3 residues: CASRGSNQPQHF. CDR3 coding DNA: TGTGCCAGCAGGGGGAGCAATCAGCCCCAGCATTTT.

V is TRBV30 and J is TRBJ1-1; D uncertain. Germline V gene sequence: CDR1 GTSNPN, CDR2 SVGIG (reference sequence). The CDR3 covers 14 residues. V lost 8 bases and J lost 4, with 20 bases in between. The CDR3 loop is CAGGTRQVGTEAFF. In DNA, the CDR3 is TGTGCCGGAGGTACCCGGCAGGTAGGCACTGAAGCTTTCTTT.

V usage is TRBV9 and J usage is TRBJ1-3, with a possible D match to TRBD1 (6 bases). This CDR3 contains 18 residues. V gave up 0 bases and J gave up 3 bases, with 19 bases separating them. CDR1 and CDR2 from the germline V gene are SGDLS and YYNGEE. The CDR3 loop reads CASSVGIDYRVRGNTIYF. DNA for the CDR3: TGTGCCAGCAGCGTAGGGATAGACTACAGGGTTCGTGGAAACACCATATATTTT.

DNA of the CDR3: TGCGCCAGCAGCCCCCGGTCTGTAAACTATGGCTACACCTTC. Protein product: CASSPRSVNYGYTF. The chain is built from TRBV5-1 and TRBJ1-2; D ambiguous. Germline V CDR1 and CDR2: SGHRS, YFSETQ. V lost 4 bases and J 2 bases, leaving 12 bases between the germline ends. The CDR3 has 14 residues.

This clone was counted once. This chain links TRBV5-5 with TRBJ2-1; 7 bases are shared with TRBD1. The CDR3 is 13 residues long. CDR1 is SGHKS and CDR2 is YYEKEE in the germline V gene (reference sequence). The V and J ends lost 3 bases and 7 bases, in that order; junction bases with no gene match: 4. The CDR3 sequence is CASSYRDRNEQFF. The CDR3 DNA reads as TGTGCCAGCAGCTACCGGGACAGAAATGAGCAGTTCTTC. Filled out from reference TRBV5-5 and TRBJ2-1, the complete variable domain reads DAGVTQSPTHLIKTRGQQVTLRCSPISGHKSVSWYQQVLGQGPQFIFQYYEKEERGRGNFPDRFSARQFPNYSSELNVNALLLGDSALYLCASSYRDRNEQFFGPGTRLTVL.

The V and J genes are TRBV7-2 and TRBJ1-4, with a possible D match to TRBD1 (6 bases). The ends were cut back, 3 bases at V and 7 bases at J, with 15 bases in the middle. The CDR3 has 15 amino acids. Germline loops: CDR1 SGHTA, CDR2 FQGNSA. The CDR3: CASSLHDRRGEKLFF. The CDR3 DNA sequence: TGTGCCAGCAGCTTGCATGACAGGCGGGGTGAAAAACTGTTTTTT. Filled out from reference TRBV7-2 and TRBJ1-4, the complete variable domain reads GAGVSQSPSNKVTEKGKDVELRCDPISGHTALYWYRQSLGQGLEFLIYFQGNSAPDKSGLPSDRFSAERTGGSVSTLTIQRTQQEDSAVYLCASSLHDRRGEKLFFGSGTQLSVL.

The sample holds a few counts of this clone. This rearrangement joins TRBV6-6 to TRBJ1-1; 8 bases are shared with TRBD1. Germline V gives CDR1 MNHNY, CDR2 SVGAGI (reference sequence). With 6 bases clipped from V and 6 bases from J, the junction kept 6 bases outside the gene matches. CDR3 length equals 13 residues. The CDR3 nucleotides are TGTGCCAGCAGAAGGACAGGGAATCCTGAAGCTTTCTTT. Amino acids: CASRRTGNPEAFF.